The rows below give T cell receptor beta chains drawn from one sample of a study of blood T cell repertoires in COVID-19. Libraries were prepared by immunoSEQ multiplex PCR; TCRdb keeps only in-frame clonotypes and omits some of them. The repertoire has about 190,000 clones, around 80% of them found once; the top ten carry around 15%. Sequenced input: peripheral blood. The receptor source for this set is a man aged 25 to 45 with active or convalescent COVID-19. Both conserved end residues are part of each CDR3. A D gene is named only where the DNA matches it firmly. Size tells how often a clone was seen (once, few, many) or the class of an expanded clone, and some rows leave it out.

TRBD1	TRBJ2-6	TRBV12-5	once	18	CASGSRKAGGTEANVLTF	TGTGCTAGTGGTTCTCGAAAAGCAGGGGGAACTGAGGCCAACGTCCTGACTTTC
TRBD1	TRBJ1-2	TRBV5-4	.	13	CASSLDRGQGYTF	TGTGCCAGCAGTTTGGACAGGGGACAAGGCTACACCTTC
TRBD1	TRBJ1-5	TRBV24-1	.	15	CATSEGTGEGQPQHF	TGTGCCACCAGTGAGGGGACAGGGGAAGGACAGCCCCAGCATTTT
TRBD1	TRBJ1-5	TRBV5-1	.	14	CASSPGQGGQPQHF	TGCGCCAGCAGCCCAGGACAGGGGGGACAGCCCCAGCATTTT
TRBD1	TRBJ1-1	TRBV15	once	14	CATSARQGNTEAFF	TGTGCCACCAGCGCACGACAGGGTAATACTGAAGCTTTCTTT
.	TRBJ2-2	TRBV9	.	15	CASSVAYTPTGELFF	TGTGCCAGCAGCGTAGCTTATACACCAACCGGGGAGCTGTTTTTT
.	TRBJ1-6	TRBV4-1	.	15	CASSQAVDRGSPLHF	TGCGCCAGCAGCCAAGCCGTGGACAGAGGCTCACCCCTCCACTTT
.	TRBJ1-2	TRBV7-8	.	14	CASSLDPGLYGYTF	TGTGCCAGCAGCTTAGATCCAGGGCTCTATGGCTACACCTTC
TRBD1	TRBJ2-5	TRBV11-2	once	16	CASSPPGGQGRETQYF	TGTGCCAGCAGCCCGCCGGGGGGACAGGGGAGAGAGACCCAGTACTTC
TRBD1	TRBJ1-1	TRBV7-9	.	14	CASSLDGGQGPAFF	TGTGCCAGCAGCTTAGATGGGGGACAGGGTCCCGCTTTCTTT
.	TRBJ2-5	TRBV12-5	once	15	CASGLVPTGQETQYF	TGTGCTAGTGGTTTGGTACCGACAGGTCAAGAGACCCAGTACTTC
.	TRBJ1-1	TRBV30	.	13	CAWRGLPLTEAFF	TGTGCCTGGAGGGGACTCCCGTTGACTGAAGCTTTCTTT
.	TRBJ2-5	TRBV28	.	16	CASSLGGSGPQETQYF	TGTGCCAGCAGTTTAGGGGGGAGTGGGCCACAAGAGACCCAGTACTTC
TRBD1	TRBJ1-1	TRBV2	.	13	CASSLDRVTEAFF	TGTGCCAGCAGCTTAGACAGGGTCACTGAAGCTTTCTTT
TRBD2	TRBJ2-5	TRBV5-5	.	15	CASSLAQPGGETQYF	TGTGCCAGCAGCTTGGCACAGCCGGGAGGGGAGACCCAGTACTTC
.	TRBJ2-1	TRBV29-1	.	12	CSVEQGYLEQFF	TGCAGCGTTGAGCAGGGATACCTTGAGCAGTTCTTC
.	TRBJ2-1	TRBV28	.	14	CASSFTGSGNEQFF	TGTGCCAGCAGTTTTACAGGATCAGGCAATGAGCAGTTCTTC
TRBD2	TRBJ2-5	TRBV11-3	.	15	CASSLSGVRSETQYF	TGTGCCAGCAGCTTAAGCGGGGTGAGATCGGAGACCCAGTACTTC
.	TRBJ1-3	TRBV5-4	.	16	CASSFRFLQVRNTIYF	TGTGCCAGCAGCTTTCGTTTTTTACAGGTACGAAACACCATATATTTT
TRBD1	TRBJ1-2	TRBV4-3	few	15	CASSPGGQGASGYTF	TGCGCCAGCAGCCCTGGAGGACAGGGGGCGTCCGGCTACACCTTC
.	TRBJ2-3	TRBV13	.	13	CASSPSGTDTQYF	TGTGCCAGCAGCCCAAGCGGGACAGATACGCAGTATTTT
.	TRBJ1-2	TRBV2	.	15	CASSDSLLANYGYTF	TGTGCCAGCAGTGACAGCTTGCTAGCTAACTATGGCTACACCTTC
TRBD1	TRBJ2-4	TRBV19	.	19	CASSILGGQGLLAKNIQYF	TGTGCCAGTAGTATACTCGGGGGACAGGGGCTTCTAGCCAAAAACATTCAGTACTTC
.	TRBJ1-1	TRBV19	.	16	CASSMPGGAQNTEAFF	TGTGCCAGTAGTATGCCTGGAGGGGCCCAGAACACTGAAGCTTTCTTT
.	TRBJ1-2	TRBV6-1	.	16	CASSEALGGTRYGYTF	TGTGCCAGCAGTGAAGCTCTCGGGGGTACGAGGTATGGCTACACCTTC
TRBD1	TRBJ1-1	TRBV9	.	14	CASSEGQLHTEAFF	TGTGCCAGCAGCGAGGGACAGTTGCACACTGAAGCTTTCTTT
.	TRBJ1-1	TRBV18	.	17	CASSPIAGRAVNTEAFF	TGTGCCAGCTCACCAATAGCAGGCAGGGCGGTGAACACTGAAGCTTTCTTT
.	TRBJ1-2	TRBV18	.	15	CASSPLAGTGYGYTF	TGTGCCAGCTCACCATTGGCGGGGACGGGCTATGGCTACACCTTC
TRBD1	TRBJ1-4	TRBV19	.	14	CASSITGVAEKLFF	TGTGCCAGTAGTATCACAGGGGTGGCGGAAAAACTGTTTTTT
TRBD1	TRBJ1-4	TRBV5-4	few	16	CASSVGQGKLNEKLFF	TGTGCCAGCAGCGTCGGACAGGGAAAGCTTAATGAAAAACTGTTTTTT
TRBD2	TRBJ2-7	TRBV15	.	17	CATSRDFGTSGSYEQYF	TGTGCCACCAGCAGAGATTTCGGGACTAGCGGGAGCTACGAGCAGTACTTC
TRBD1	TRBJ1-4	TRBV11-2	.	16	CASSLGQGAANEKLFF	TGTGCCAGCAGCTTAGGACAGGGGGCGGCTAATGAAAAACTGTTTTTT
.	TRBJ1-3	TRBV7-3	.	13	CASSYSSGNTIYF	TGTGCCAGCAGCTACTCCTCTGGAAACACCATATATTTT
.	TRBJ1-4	TRBV15	.	15	CATSRERGTNEKLFF	TGTGCCACCAGCAGAGAAAGGGGAACTAATGAAAAACTGTTTTTT
TRBD1	TRBJ2-3	TRBV29-1	.	16	CSVEGGGQGFTDTQYF	TGCAGCGTTGAAGGGGGGGGACAGGGGTTCACAGATACGCAGTATTTT
TRBD2	TRBJ2-3	TRBV18	.	17	CASSPPTSGAPQYTQYF	TGTGCCAGCTCACCTCCGACTAGCGGGGCTCCACAGTATACGCAGTATTTT
TRBD1	TRBJ2-1	TRBV2	.	15	CASTNPGTGTNEQFF	TGTGCCAGCACGAACCCCGGGACAGGGACCAATGAGCAGTTCTTC
.	TRBJ1-3	TRBV6-5	few	11	CASVDSRTIYF	TGTGCCAGCGTCGACTCACGCACCATATATTTT